The rows below give T cell receptor beta chains drawn from one sample of a study of sequential checkpoint blockade in melanoma. The assay was immunoSEQ multiplex PCR, and TCRdb's table has in-frame clones only and misses some. The sample yields some 22,000 clones, 25% to 35% seen once. The sequencing used tumor tissue (inferred from file names), collected from a patient given nivolumab and ipilimumab in sequence. These receptors were obtained from a human donor with melanoma. The CDR3 runs from the conserved cysteine through the conserved F or W. A D gene is named only where the DNA matches it firmly. Clone size is given for some rows only: seen once, a few or many times, or a class if the clone is expanded.

TRBJ1-5	.	few	TRBV6-8	TGTGCCAGCAGTCAAACCGGCGATCAGCCCCAGCATTTT	CASSQTGDQPQHF
TRBJ2-7	.	.	TRBV12-2	TGTGCTAGCATCACTAAGGAGCCCTTTATGGTGAGGGGTTACGAGCAGTACTTC	CASITKEPFMVRGYEQYF
TRBJ2-3	TRBD1	.	TRBV29-1	TGCAGCGTTGGAGAAGGGTCCAGACAGGGAACGCAGTATTTT	CSVGEGSRQGTQYF
TRBJ1-2	TRBD1	few	TRBV6-8	TGTGCCAGCAGTTTACAGGGGGCGCAGAGCTACACCTTC	CASSLQGAQSYTF
TRBJ1-4	TRBD1	few	TRBV23-1	TGCGCCAGCAGCCAGGGGGTGACAGCCGGATCGGAAAAACTGTTTTTT	CASSQGVTAGSEKLFF
TRBJ2-1	.	few	TRBV6-8	TGTGCCAGCAGTTACGCCAACAATGAGCAGTTCTTC	CASSYANNEQFF
TRBJ2-5	.	many	TRBV11-3	TGTGCCAGCAGCCTAGGGGCTGGGACGGAGACCCAGTACTTC	CASSLGAGTETQYF
TRBJ2-3	.	.	TRBV11-3	TGTGCCAGCAGCTTGGGCCTATCCCTTTCAAGAGATACGCAGTATTTT	CASSLGLSLSRDTQYF
TRBJ1-5	TRBD1	.	TRBV28	TGTGCCAGCAGTTTAGGTAGGGGGACAGCTATGTGGGACCCCCAGCATTTT	CASSLGRGTAMWDPQHF
TRBJ2-7	TRBD1	few	TRBV6-8	TGTGCCACCAAAGCGGGGACAGGGGACGTCTACGAGCAGTACTTC	CATKAGTGDVYEQYF
TRBJ2-3	TRBD2	few	TRBV11-3	TGTGCCAGCAGCCCCACGGGGACTAGCGGGTTCACAGATACGCAGTATTTT	CASSPTGTSGFTDTQYF
TRBJ1-1	.	few	TRBV28	TGTGCCAGCAGTTCCCCATCCAGGGGAGCTTTCTTT	CASSSPSRGAFF
TRBJ1-4	TRBD1	.	TRBV5-1	TGCGCCAGCAGCTTCACAGGGGGAGGGCTCGGTGAAAAACTGTTTTTT	CASSFTGGGLGEKLFF
TRBJ2-7	TRBD1	few	TRBV5-1	TGCGCCAGCAGCTTGTATGCTGTCAGGGGGAACTCCTACGAGCAGTACTTC	CASSLYAVRGNSYEQYF
TRBJ2-3	.	.	TRBV5-1	TGCGCCAGCAGCCCTACCCGCTCCACAGATACGCAGTATTTT	CASSPTRSTDTQYF
TRBJ1-2	.	.	TRBV6-7	TGTGCCAGCAGTGTCAGGGGAAACTATGGCTACACCTTC	CASSVRGNYGYTF
TRBJ2-1	TRBD1	.	TRBV11-3	TGTGCCAGCAGCTTTAATCGGGACAGAAACTACAATGAGCAGTTCTTC	CASSFNRDRNYNEQFF
TRBJ2-7	.	.	TRBV19	TGTGCCAGTAGTAGATCCGGGGACGAGCAGTACTTC	CASSRSGDEQYF
TRBJ2-3	TRBD1	many	TRBV23-1	TGCGCCAGCAGCCAAGAACAGGGGACAGATACGCAGTATTTT	CASSQEQGTDTQYF
TRBJ1-2	TRBD1	many	TRBV28	TGTGCCAGCAGTACGGGGACAGGGGTCTATGGCTACACCTTC	CASSTGTGVYGYTF
TRBJ2-3	TRBD2	few	TRBV29-1	TGCAGCGTTGACGGGGGGTGGGATACGCAGTATTTT	CSVDGGWDTQYF
TRBJ2-7	TRBD2	few	TRBV6-8	TGTGCCAGCCGGGGGGTGTCCTACGAGCAGTACTTC	CASRGVSYEQYF
TRBJ2-1	TRBD2	.	TRBV6-8	TGTGCCAGCAGTTCCGGGACTAGCGGGTCCGCTCCCAATGAGCAGTTCTTC	CASSSGTSGSAPNEQFF
TRBJ2-1	.	.	TRBV19	TGTGCCAGTAGTGACGGGGGCGCCTACAATGAGCAGTTCTTC	CASSDGGAYNEQFF
TRBJ2-7	.	few	TRBV28	TGTGCCAGCAACGGGACACCACTCTACGAGCAGTACTTC	CASNGTPLYEQYF
TRBJ1-2	.	.	TRBV19	TGTGCCAGTTGCCAACCCCCCTCTAGCAGTACGGGCAGAAGAATGGAAGGCTACACCTTC	CASCQPPSSSTGRRMEGYTF
TRBJ1-1	TRBD1	.	TRBV29-1	TGCAGCGTCGAGGGACAGGGGGCTAACATGAACACTGAAGCTTTCTTT	CSVEGQGANMNTEAFF
TRBJ1-2	.	few	TRBV25-1	TGTGCCAGCAGTGATGGTGGGGGGGCTGGTGGCTACACCTTC	CASSDGGGAGGYTF
TRBJ2-1	TRBD1	.	TRBV18	TGTGCCAGCTCAGCCGCAGGGGGCGCGTGGAATGAGCAGTTCTTC	CASSAAGGAWNEQFF
TRBJ2-1	TRBD2	few	TRBV19	TGTGCCAGCCTTAGCGGGGGTTCCTACAATGAGCAGTTCTTC	CASLSGGSYNEQFF